The rows below give T cell receptor beta chains drawn from one sample of a study of shared clonotypes between healthy human individuals. Clones were read by immunoSEQ multiplex PCR, and TCRdb kept only the in-frame ones, dropping some. The table has about 2.3 million clones, approximately 95% seen once; the top ten hold 0.35% to 0.45%. Sequencing was performed on naive CD4+ T cells from PBMCs. The source is a man aged 18 to 30 in good health. Some clones in this sample may be carry-over from other donors' samples. Each CDR3 is given with its conserved first and last residue. Fields, in order: CDR3 protein, CDR3 DNA, clone size, D gene, V gene, J gene. D genes are given only for firm matches. Expanded clones get a size class; other rows say once, few or many, or leave the size out.

CDR3 protein: CASSLAGVVGYGYTF
CDR3 DNA: TGTGCCAGCAGCTTAGCTGGGGTGGTAGGGTATGGCTACACCTTC
clone size: NA
D gene: NA
V gene: TRBV7-2
J gene: TRBJ1-2

CDR3 protein: CASSRPGQGRNEQFF
CDR3 DNA: TGCGCCAGCAGCCGCCCGGGACAGGGGAGGAATGAGCAGTTCTTC
clone size: NA
D gene: TRBD1
V gene: TRBV4-1
J gene: TRBJ2-1

CDR3 protein: CASSRPGGNYEQYF
CDR3 DNA: TGTGCCAGCAGTCGACCCGGCGGGAACTACGAGCAGTACTTC
clone size: NA
D gene: NA
V gene: TRBV6-6
J gene: TRBJ2-7

CDR3 protein: CASSQTTGSVSETQYF
CDR3 DNA: TGTGCCAGCTCACAAACGACAGGGTCGGTGTCGGAGACCCAGTACTTC
clone size: NA
D gene: TRBD1
V gene: TRBV18
J gene: TRBJ2-5

CDR3 protein: CASSPSADTDTQYF
CDR3 DNA: TGTGCCAGCTCACCAAGTGCCGACACAGATACGCAGTATTTT
clone size: NA
D gene: NA
V gene: TRBV18
J gene: TRBJ2-3

CDR3 protein: CASRPLGTGHYEQYF
CDR3 DNA: TGTGCCAGCAGACCCCTCGGGACAGGGCACTACGAGCAGTACTTC
clone size: NA
D gene: TRBD1
V gene: TRBV28
J gene: TRBJ2-7

CDR3 protein: CASSEWTVGQPQHF
CDR3 DNA: TGTGCCAGCAGTGAGTGGACGGTGGGTCAGCCCCAGCATTTT
clone size: NA
D gene: NA
V gene: TRBV6-1
J gene: TRBJ1-5

CDR3 protein: CASSVAGASSYEQYF
CDR3 DNA: TGTGCCAGCAGCGTGGCAGGGGCAAGCTCCTACGAGCAGTACTTC
clone size: NA
D gene: NA
V gene: TRBV9
J gene: TRBJ2-7

CDR3 protein: CASGRTSGRAGELFF
CDR3 DNA: TGTGCCAGCGGAAGGACTAGCGGGAGGGCCGGGGAGCTGTTTTTT
clone size: NA
D gene: TRBD2
V gene: TRBV7-9
J gene: TRBJ2-2

CDR3 protein: CASSEGISYEQYF
CDR3 DNA: TGTGCCAGCAGTGAAGGAATAAGTTACGAGCAGTACTTC
clone size: NA
D gene: NA
V gene: TRBV6-1
J gene: TRBJ2-7

CDR3 protein: CASSQSGNTEAFF
CDR3 DNA: TGTGCCAGCAGCCAGTCGGGTAACACTGAAGCTTTCTTT
clone size: few
D gene: NA
V gene: TRBV14
J gene: TRBJ1-1

CDR3 protein: CASSLWETQYF
CDR3 DNA: TGTGCCAGCAGCTTATGGGAGACCCAGTACTTC
clone size: NA
D gene: NA
V gene: TRBV7-2
J gene: TRBJ2-5

CDR3 protein: CASSLILAGGGDTQYF
CDR3 DNA: TGTGCCAGCAGTCTGATACTAGCGGGAGGAGGAGATACGCAGTATTTT
clone size: NA
D gene: TRBD2
V gene: TRBV7-9
J gene: TRBJ2-3

CDR3 protein: CASSPGLAGSTDTQYF
CDR3 DNA: TGTGCCAGCAGCCCGGGACTAGCGGGATCCACAGATACGCAGTATTTT
clone size: NA
D gene: TRBD2
V gene: TRBV7-3
J gene: TRBJ2-3

CDR3 protein: CASSPFTRGETQYF
CDR3 DNA: TGTGCCAGCTCACCATTTACGAGGGGGGAGACCCAGTACTTC
clone size: NA
D gene: NA
V gene: TRBV18
J gene: TRBJ2-5

CDR3 protein: CASSYPGINTEAFF
CDR3 DNA: TGTGCCAGCAGTTATCCCGGGATTAACACTGAAGCTTTCTTT
clone size: once
D gene: NA
V gene: TRBV28
J gene: TRBJ1-1

CDR3 protein: CAAGQGGALYEQYF
CDR3 DNA: TGTGCCGCCGGACAGGGGGGGGCCCTCTACGAGCAGTACTTC
clone size: once
D gene: TRBD1
V gene: TRBV2
J gene: TRBJ2-7

CDR3 protein: CASSPRLAGDLYTGELFF
CDR3 DNA: TGCGCCAGCAGCCCCCGACTAGCGGGAGATCTGTACACCGGGGAGCTGTTTTTT
clone size: NA
D gene: TRBD2
V gene: TRBV4-1
J gene: TRBJ2-2

CDR3 protein: CASSLSGRLGSSSYEQYF
CDR3 DNA: TGTGCCAGCAGTTTAAGCGGGAGGTTAGGTAGTAGTTCCTACGAGCAGTACTTC
clone size: NA
D gene: TRBD2
V gene: TRBV28
J gene: TRBJ2-7

CDR3 protein: CASTRGGQGKWETQYF
CDR3 DNA: TGTGCCAGCACCAGGGGGGGACAGGGAAAGTGGGAGACCCAGTACTTC
clone size: NA
D gene: TRBD1
V gene: TRBV9
J gene: TRBJ2-5

CDR3 protein: CSVEPGQGVGCLF
CDR3 DNA: TGCAGCGTTGAACCGGGACAGGGTGTCGGGTGCCTTTTT
clone size: NA
D gene: TRBD1
V gene: TRBV29-1
J gene: TRBJ1-4

CDR3 protein: CASSPSQGHGYTF
CDR3 DNA: TGTGCCAGCAGTCCGTCACAGGGGCATGGCTACACCTTC
clone size: NA
D gene: TRBD1
V gene: TRBV27
J gene: TRBJ1-2

CDR3 protein: CSVGRNGEAFF
CDR3 DNA: TGCAGCGTTGGACGAAACGGTGAAGCTTTCTTT
clone size: NA
D gene: NA
V gene: TRBV29-1
J gene: TRBJ1-1

CDR3 protein: CASSGRGRRNEQFF
CDR3 DNA: TGTGCCAGCAGTGGGAGGGGGAGGAGGAATGAGCAGTTCTTC
clone size: NA
D gene: NA
V gene: TRBV25-1
J gene: TRBJ2-1

CDR3 protein: CASSRASNEKLFF
CDR3 DNA: TGTGCCAGCAGCCGGGCCTCGAATGAAAAACTGTTTTTT
clone size: NA
D gene: NA
V gene: TRBV14
J gene: TRBJ1-4

CDR3 protein: CASIGTSYYNEQFF
CDR3 DNA: TGTGCCAGTATCGGGACTAGCTATTACAATGAGCAGTTCTTC
clone size: NA
D gene: TRBD2
V gene: TRBV2
J gene: TRBJ2-1

CDR3 protein: CASSFSTPGLPYNEQFF
CDR3 DNA: TGCGCCAGCAGCTTCTCCACCCCGGGTCTCCCCTACAATGAGCAGTTCTTC
clone size: NA
D gene: NA
V gene: TRBV5-1
J gene: TRBJ2-1

CDR3 protein: CASSFTDSSYNEQFF
CDR3 DNA: TGCGCCAGCAGCTTTACCGATAGCTCCTACAATGAGCAGTTCTTC
clone size: NA
D gene: NA
V gene: TRBV5-1
J gene: TRBJ2-1

CDR3 protein: CASRQTNSRVPDTQYF
CDR3 DNA: TGTGCCAGCAGACAGACTAATTCCCGAGTTCCAGATACGCAGTATTTT
clone size: NA
D gene: NA
V gene: TRBV2
J gene: TRBJ2-3

CDR3 protein: CASSLGRGANEQFF
CDR3 DNA: TGCGCCAGCAGCTTGGGCAGGGGAGCCAATGAGCAGTTCTTC
clone size: NA
D gene: NA
V gene: TRBV5-1
J gene: TRBJ2-1

CDR3 protein: CASSFGASENTIYF
CDR3 DNA: TGTGCCAGCAGTTTCGGGGCATCGGAAAACACCATATATTTT
clone size: NA
D gene: NA
V gene: TRBV28
J gene: TRBJ1-3

CDR3 protein: CASSLVAGTTYEQYF
CDR3 DNA: TGTGCCAGCAGCTTAGTGGCAGGGACCACCTACGAGCAGTACTTC
clone size: NA
D gene: NA
V gene: TRBV7-2
J gene: TRBJ2-7

CDR3 protein: CAWSAPLGGYTF
CDR3 DNA: TGTGCCTGGAGTGCACCTTTGGGGGGCTACACCTTC
clone size: NA
D gene: NA
V gene: TRBV30
J gene: TRBJ1-2

CDR3 protein: CASSQMASPGELFF
CDR3 DNA: TGTGCCAGCAGCCAGATGGCTAGCCCCGGGGAGCTGTTTTTT
clone size: few
D gene: NA
V gene: TRBV7-3
J gene: TRBJ2-2

CDR3 protein: CASSQPGQGASEQYF
CDR3 DNA: TGTGCCAGCAGCCAACCGGGACAGGGGGCCTCCGAGCAGTACTTC
clone size: NA
D gene: TRBD1
V gene: TRBV4-2
J gene: TRBJ2-7

CDR3 protein: CASSSLGGRETQYF
CDR3 DNA: TGTGCCAGCAGTTCCCTCGGGGGACGGGAGACCCAGTACTTC
clone size: NA
D gene: NA
V gene: TRBV28
J gene: TRBJ2-5

CDR3 protein: CASSYSGGQETQYF
CDR3 DNA: TGTGCCAGCAGCTATTCAGGGGGCCAAGAGACCCAGTACTTC
clone size: NA
D gene: TRBD1
V gene: TRBV7-3
J gene: TRBJ2-5

CDR3 protein: CASARYGSYEQYF
CDR3 DNA: TGTGCTAGTGCCCGTTACGGCTCCTACGAGCAGTACTTC
clone size: NA
D gene: NA
V gene: TRBV12-5
J gene: TRBJ2-7

CDR3 protein: CASSRRTGSFYGYTF
CDR3 DNA: TGTGCCAGCAGTAGGCGGACAGGGTCCTTCTATGGCTACACCTTC
clone size: NA
D gene: TRBD1
V gene: TRBV2
J gene: TRBJ1-2

CDR3 protein: CASSLQENTEAFF
CDR3 DNA: TGTGCCAGCAGCCTACAGGAGAACACTGAAGCTTTCTTT
clone size: NA
D gene: NA
V gene: TRBV11-2
J gene: TRBJ1-1

CDR3 protein: CASSHGEDTQYF
CDR3 DNA: TGTGCCAGCAGCCACGGGGAAGATACGCAGTATTTT
clone size: NA
D gene: NA
V gene: TRBV11-3
J gene: TRBJ2-3

CDR3 protein: CASSGKLADTGELFF
CDR3 DNA: TGTGCCAGCAGCGGAAAACTAGCGGACACCGGGGAGCTGTTTTTT
clone size: NA
D gene: TRBD2
V gene: TRBV9
J gene: TRBJ2-2

CDR3 protein: CASSQTGTPNYGYTF
CDR3 DNA: TGCGCCAGCAGCCAAACAGGAACTCCTAACTATGGCTACACCTTC
clone size: NA
D gene: NA
V gene: TRBV4-1
J gene: TRBJ1-2

CDR3 protein: CASSSLAGGPYSEQFF
CDR3 DNA: TGTGCCAGTAGCTCACTAGCGGGAGGGCCTTACAGTGAGCAGTTCTTC
clone size: NA
D gene: TRBD2
V gene: TRBV19
J gene: TRBJ2-1

CDR3 protein: CASSFRDRTNYGYTF
CDR3 DNA: TGTGCCAGCAGCTTCCGGGACAGGACTAACTATGGCTACACCTTC
clone size: NA
D gene: TRBD1
V gene: TRBV27
J gene: TRBJ1-2

CDR3 protein: CASSSARRANYEQYF
CDR3 DNA: TGTGCCAGCAGTTCTGCAAGGAGAGCCAACTACGAGCAGTACTTC
clone size: NA
D gene: NA
V gene: TRBV28
J gene: TRBJ2-7

CDR3 protein: CASSIGTAVDYGYTF
CDR3 DNA: TGTGCCAGCAGTATAGGGACGGCCGTTGACTATGGCTACACCTTC
clone size: once
D gene: NA
V gene: TRBV6-5
J gene: TRBJ1-2

CDR3 protein: CASSLLAGVTDTQYF
CDR3 DNA: TGCGCCAGCAGCCTGCTAGCGGGGGTCACAGATACGCAGTATTTT
clone size: NA
D gene: TRBD2
V gene: TRBV5-1
J gene: TRBJ2-3

CDR3 protein: CATRESGRGKYEQYF
CDR3 DNA: TGTGCCACCAGGGAAAGCGGGAGGGGGAAGTACGAGCAGTACTTC
clone size: NA
D gene: TRBD2
V gene: TRBV15
J gene: TRBJ2-7

CDR3 protein: CASSEYEGQPQHF
CDR3 DNA: TGTGCCAGCAGTGAATACGAGGGTCAGCCCCAGCATTTT
clone size: NA
D gene: NA
V gene: TRBV25-1
J gene: TRBJ1-5

CDR3 protein: CASSLLSTGTQYF
CDR3 DNA: TGTGCCAGCAGTTTACTCTCAACAGGGACACAGTACTTC
clone size: NA
D gene: NA
V gene: TRBV28
J gene: TRBJ2-7

CDR3 protein: CAWSYLGGLATEAFF
CDR3 DNA: TGTGCCTGGAGTTACCTAGGAGGACTCGCCACTGAAGCTTTCTTT
clone size: NA
D gene: NA
V gene: TRBV30
J gene: TRBJ1-1